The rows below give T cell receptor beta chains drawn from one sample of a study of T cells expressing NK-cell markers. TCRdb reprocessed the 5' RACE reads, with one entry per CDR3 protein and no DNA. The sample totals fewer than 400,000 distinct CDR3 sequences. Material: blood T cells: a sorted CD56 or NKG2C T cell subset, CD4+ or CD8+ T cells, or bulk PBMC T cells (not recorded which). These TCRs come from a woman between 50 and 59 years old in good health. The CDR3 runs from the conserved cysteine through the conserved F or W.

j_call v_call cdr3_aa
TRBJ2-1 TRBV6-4 CASSEWQYGHNEQFF
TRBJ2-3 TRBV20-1 CSARPAGRGDTQYF
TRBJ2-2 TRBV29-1 CSAQGSGELFF
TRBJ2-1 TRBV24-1 CATSDLGGNGGEQFF
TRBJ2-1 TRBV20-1 CSARDLGPTSHEQFF
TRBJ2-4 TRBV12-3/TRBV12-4 CASSVRQGLAKNIQYF
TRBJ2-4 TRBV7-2 CASSLKNIQYF
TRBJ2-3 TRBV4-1 CASRRLAGGENTQYF
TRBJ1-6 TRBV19 CASRHRDSNSPLHF
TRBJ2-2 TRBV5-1 CASSSQPGTGFGGELFF
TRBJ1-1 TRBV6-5 CASSTLSAEAFF
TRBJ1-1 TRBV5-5 CASSQSQVNTEAFF
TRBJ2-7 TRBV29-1 CSVYWALSYEQYF